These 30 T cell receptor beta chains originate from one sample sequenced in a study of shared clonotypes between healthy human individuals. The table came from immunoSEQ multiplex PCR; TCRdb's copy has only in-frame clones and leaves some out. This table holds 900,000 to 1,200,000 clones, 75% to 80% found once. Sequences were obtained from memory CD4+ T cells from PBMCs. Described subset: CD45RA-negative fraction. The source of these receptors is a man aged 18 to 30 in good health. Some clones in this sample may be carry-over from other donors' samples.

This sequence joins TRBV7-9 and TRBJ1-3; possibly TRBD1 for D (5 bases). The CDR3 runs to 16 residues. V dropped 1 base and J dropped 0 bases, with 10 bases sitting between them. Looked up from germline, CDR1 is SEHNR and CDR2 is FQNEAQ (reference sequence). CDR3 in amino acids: CASSLGTPGSGNTIYF. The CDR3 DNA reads TGTGCCAGCAGCTTAGGGACACCTGGCTCTGGAAACACCATATATTTT. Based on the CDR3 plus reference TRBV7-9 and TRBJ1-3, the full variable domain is DTGVSQNPRHKITKRGQNVTFRCDPISEHNRLYWYRQTLGQGPEFLTYFQNEAQLEKSRLLSDRFSAERPKGSFSTLEIQRTEQGDSAMYLCASSLGTPGSGNTIYFGEGSWLTVV.

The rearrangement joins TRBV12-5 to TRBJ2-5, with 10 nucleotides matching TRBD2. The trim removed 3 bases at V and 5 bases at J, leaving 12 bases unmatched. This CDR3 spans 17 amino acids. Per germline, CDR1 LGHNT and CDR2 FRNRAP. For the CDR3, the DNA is TGTGCTAGTGGTTTCTTCCTTAAGCGGGAGGGGTATGAGACCCAGTACTTC. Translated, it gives CASGFFLKREGYETQYF.

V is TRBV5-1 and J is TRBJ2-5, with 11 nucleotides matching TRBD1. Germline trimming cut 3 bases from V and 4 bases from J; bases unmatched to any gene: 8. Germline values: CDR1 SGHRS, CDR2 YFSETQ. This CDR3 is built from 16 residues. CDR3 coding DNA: TGCGCCAGCAGCTACCTTGGACAGGGGGCTATAGAGACCCAGTACTTC. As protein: CASSYLGQGAIETQYF.

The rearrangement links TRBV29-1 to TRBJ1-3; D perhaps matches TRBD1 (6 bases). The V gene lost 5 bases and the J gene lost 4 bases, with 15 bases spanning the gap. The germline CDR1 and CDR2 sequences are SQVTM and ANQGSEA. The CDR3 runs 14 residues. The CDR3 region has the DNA TGCAGCGTTCGCCTTCAGGGGAAAGGAAACACCATATATTTT. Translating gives CSVRLQGKGNTIYF.

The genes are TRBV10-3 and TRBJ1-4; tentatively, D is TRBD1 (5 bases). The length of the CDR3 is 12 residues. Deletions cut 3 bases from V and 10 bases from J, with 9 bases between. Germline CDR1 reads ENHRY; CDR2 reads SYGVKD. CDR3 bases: TGTGCCATCAGTGACGGGGGGGGAAAACTGTTTTTT. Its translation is CAISDGGGKLFF.

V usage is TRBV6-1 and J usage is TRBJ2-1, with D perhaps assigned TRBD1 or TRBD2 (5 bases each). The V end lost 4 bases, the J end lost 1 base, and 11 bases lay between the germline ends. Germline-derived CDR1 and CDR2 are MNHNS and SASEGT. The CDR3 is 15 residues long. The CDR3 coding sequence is TGTGCCAGCAGTGTTGGGACGGTGTCCTACAATGAGCAGTTCTTC. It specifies CASSVGTVSYNEQFF.

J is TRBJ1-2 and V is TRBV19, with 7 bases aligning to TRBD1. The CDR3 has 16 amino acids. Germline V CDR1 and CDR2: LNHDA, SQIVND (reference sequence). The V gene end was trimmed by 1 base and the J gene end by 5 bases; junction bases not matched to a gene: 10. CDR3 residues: CASSIVGAGQAYGYTF. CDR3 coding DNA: TGTGCCAGTAGTATAGTTGGAGCTGGACAGGCATATGGCTACACCTTC.

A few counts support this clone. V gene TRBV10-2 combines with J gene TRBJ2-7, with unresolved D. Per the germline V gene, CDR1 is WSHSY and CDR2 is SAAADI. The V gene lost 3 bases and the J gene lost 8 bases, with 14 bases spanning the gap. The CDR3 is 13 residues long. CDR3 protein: CASSETNAKKQYF. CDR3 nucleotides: TGCGCCAGCAGTGAAACAAACGCGAAAAAGCAGTACTTC.

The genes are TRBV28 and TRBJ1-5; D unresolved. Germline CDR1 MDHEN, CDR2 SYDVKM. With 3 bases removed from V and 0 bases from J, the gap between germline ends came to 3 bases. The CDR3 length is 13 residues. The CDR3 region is CASSFSSNQPQHF. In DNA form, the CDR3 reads TGTGCCAGCAGTTTCAGTAGCAATCAGCCCCAGCATTTT.

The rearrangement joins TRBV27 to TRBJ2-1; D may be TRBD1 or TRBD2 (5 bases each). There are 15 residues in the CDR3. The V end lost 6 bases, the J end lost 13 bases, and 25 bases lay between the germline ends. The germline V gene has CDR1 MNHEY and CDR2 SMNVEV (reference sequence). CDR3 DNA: TGTGCCAGCAGCCCGACAGACCCAGGACTGTCGGGCCAGTTCTTC. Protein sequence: CASSPTDPGLSGQFF.

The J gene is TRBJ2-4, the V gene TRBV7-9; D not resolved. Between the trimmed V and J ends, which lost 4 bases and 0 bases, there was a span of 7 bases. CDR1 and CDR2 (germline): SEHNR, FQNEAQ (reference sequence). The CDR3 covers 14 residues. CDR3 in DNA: TGTGCCAGCAGCTCCAGCCTAGCCAAAAACATTCAGTACTTC. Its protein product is CASSSSLAKNIQYF.

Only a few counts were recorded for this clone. The CDR3 DNA is TGCGCCAGCAGCCAAATCTTCAGGGGGCGGACTGAAGCTTTCTTT. It codes for CASSQIFRGRTEAFF. J is TRBJ1-1 and V is TRBV4-1; 8 bases fit TRBD1. Trimming cost V 2 bases and J 5 bases; bases outside gene matches: 7. The CDR3 loop spans 15 amino acids. CDR1 is MGHRA and CDR2 is YSYEKL in the germline V gene.

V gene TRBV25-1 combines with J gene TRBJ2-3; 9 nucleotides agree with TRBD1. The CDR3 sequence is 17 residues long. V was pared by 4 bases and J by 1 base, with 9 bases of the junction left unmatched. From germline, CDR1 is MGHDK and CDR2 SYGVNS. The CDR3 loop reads CASSVPGQGKGTDTQYF. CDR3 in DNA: TGTGCCAGCAGTGTTCCGGGACAGGGAAAAGGCACAGATACGCAGTATTTT.

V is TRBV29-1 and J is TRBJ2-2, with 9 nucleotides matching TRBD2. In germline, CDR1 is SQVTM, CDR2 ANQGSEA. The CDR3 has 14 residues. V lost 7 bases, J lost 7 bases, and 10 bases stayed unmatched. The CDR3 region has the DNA TGCAGCGCCGGCGGGCGGGAGGGAGGCGGGGAGCTGTTTTTT. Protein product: CSAGGREGGGELFF.

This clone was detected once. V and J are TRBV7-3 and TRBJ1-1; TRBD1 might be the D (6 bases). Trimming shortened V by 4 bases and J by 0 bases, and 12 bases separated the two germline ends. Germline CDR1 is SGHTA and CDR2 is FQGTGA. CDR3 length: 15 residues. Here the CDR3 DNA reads TGTGCCAGCAGCTCCCAGGGGAGGGTGAACACTGAAGCTTTCTTT. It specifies CASSSQGRVNTEAFF.

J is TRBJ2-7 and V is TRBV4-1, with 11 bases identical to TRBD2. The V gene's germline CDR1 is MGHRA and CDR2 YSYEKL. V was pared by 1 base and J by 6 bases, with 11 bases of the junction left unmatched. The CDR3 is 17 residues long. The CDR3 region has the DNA TGCGCCAGCAGCCAAGGCACTAGCGGGAGTGTAAGGGGCGAGCAGTACTTC. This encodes CASSQGTSGSVRGEQYF.

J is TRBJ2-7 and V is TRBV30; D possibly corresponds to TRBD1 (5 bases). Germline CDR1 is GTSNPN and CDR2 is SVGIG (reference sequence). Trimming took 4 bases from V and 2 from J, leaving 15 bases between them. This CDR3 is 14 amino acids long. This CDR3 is CAWTLRGTAYEQYF. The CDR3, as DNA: TGTGCCTGGACCCTAAGGGGAACAGCCTACGAGCAGTACTTC. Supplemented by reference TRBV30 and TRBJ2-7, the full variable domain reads SQTIHQWPATLVQPVGSPLSLECTVEGTSNPNLYWYRQAAGRGLQLLFYSVGIGQISSEVPQNLSASRPQDRQFILSSKKLLLSDSGFYLCAWTLRGTAYEQYFGPGTRLTVT.

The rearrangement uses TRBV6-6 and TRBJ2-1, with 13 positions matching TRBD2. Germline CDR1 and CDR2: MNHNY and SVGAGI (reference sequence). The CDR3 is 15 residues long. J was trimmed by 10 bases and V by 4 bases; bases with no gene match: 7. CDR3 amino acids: CASSSRTSGSREQFF. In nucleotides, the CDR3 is TGTGCCAGCAGTTCGCGGACTAGCGGGAGTAGGGAGCAGTTCTTC.

CDR3 sequence (DNA): TGTGCCAGCAGAACCGGGACGCAGAACACTGAAGCTTTCTTT. This codes for CASRTGTQNTEAFF. The chain couples TRBV5-4 to TRBJ1-1, with D tentatively TRBD1 (5 bases). This CDR3 has 14 residues. Germline CDR1 is SGHNT and CDR2 is YYREEE (reference sequence). The V gene lost 5 bases and the J gene lost 1 base, with 12 bases spanning the gap.

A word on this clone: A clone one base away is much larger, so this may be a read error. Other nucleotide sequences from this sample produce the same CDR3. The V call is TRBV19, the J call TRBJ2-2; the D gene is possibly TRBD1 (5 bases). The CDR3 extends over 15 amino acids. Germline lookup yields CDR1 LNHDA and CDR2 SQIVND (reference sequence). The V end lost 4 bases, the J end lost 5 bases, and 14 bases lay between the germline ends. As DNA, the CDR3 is TGTGCCAGTAGTACCCCAGGACAAGGAACCGGGGAGCTGTTTTTT. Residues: CASSTPGQGTGELFF.

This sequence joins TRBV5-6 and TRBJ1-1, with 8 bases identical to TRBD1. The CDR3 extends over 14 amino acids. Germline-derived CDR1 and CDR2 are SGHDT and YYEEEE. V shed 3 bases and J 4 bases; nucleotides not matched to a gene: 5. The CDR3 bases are TGTGCCAGCAGCTCGACAGGGGCTGGCACTGAAGCTTTCTTT. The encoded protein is CASSSTGAGTEAFF. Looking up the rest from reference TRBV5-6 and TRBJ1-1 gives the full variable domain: DAGVTQSPTHLIKTRGQQVTLRCSPKSGHDTVSWYQQALGQGPQFIFQYYEEEERQRGNFPDRFSGHQFPNYSSELNVNALLLGDSALYLCASSSTGAGTEAFFGQGTRLTVV.

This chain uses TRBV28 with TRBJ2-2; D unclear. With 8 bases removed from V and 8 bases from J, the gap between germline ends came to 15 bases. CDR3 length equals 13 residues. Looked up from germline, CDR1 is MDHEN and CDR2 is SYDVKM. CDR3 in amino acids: CASAAPLKGELFF. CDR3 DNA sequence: TGTGCCAGCGCTGCGCCCTTAAAAGGGGAGCTGTTTTTT.

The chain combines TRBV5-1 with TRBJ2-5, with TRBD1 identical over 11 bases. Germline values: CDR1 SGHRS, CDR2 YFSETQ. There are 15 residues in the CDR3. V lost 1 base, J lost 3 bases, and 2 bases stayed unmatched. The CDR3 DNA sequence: TGCGCCAGCAGCTTGCCGGGACAGGGGGAAGAGACCCAGTACTTC. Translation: CASSLPGQGEETQYF.

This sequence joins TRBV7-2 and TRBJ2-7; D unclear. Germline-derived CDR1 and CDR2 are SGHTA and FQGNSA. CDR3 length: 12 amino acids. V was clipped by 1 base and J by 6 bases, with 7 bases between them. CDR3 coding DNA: TGTGCCAGCAGCTTAGTCCCGGGCGAGCAGTACTTC. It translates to CASSLVPGEQYF.

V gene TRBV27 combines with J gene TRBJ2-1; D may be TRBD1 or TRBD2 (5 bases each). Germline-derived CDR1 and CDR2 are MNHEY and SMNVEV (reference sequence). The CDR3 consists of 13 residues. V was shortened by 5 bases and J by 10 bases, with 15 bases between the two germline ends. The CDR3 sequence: CASSPHGGWEQFF. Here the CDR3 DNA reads TGTGCCAGCAGTCCACATGGGGGTTGGGAGCAGTTCTTC.

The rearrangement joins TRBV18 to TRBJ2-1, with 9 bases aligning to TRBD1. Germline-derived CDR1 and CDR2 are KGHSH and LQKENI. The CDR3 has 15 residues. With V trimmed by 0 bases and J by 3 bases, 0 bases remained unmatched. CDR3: CASSPPDRGYNEQFF. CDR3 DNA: TGTGCCAGCTCACCACCGGACAGGGGCTACAATGAGCAGTTCTTC.

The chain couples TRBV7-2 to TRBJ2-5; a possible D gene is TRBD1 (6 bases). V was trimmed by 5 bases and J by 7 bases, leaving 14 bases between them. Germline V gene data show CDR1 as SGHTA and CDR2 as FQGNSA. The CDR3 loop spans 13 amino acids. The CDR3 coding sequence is TGTGCCAGCAGCCGACAGGACGGGGTGACCCAGTACTTC. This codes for CASSRQDGVTQYF.

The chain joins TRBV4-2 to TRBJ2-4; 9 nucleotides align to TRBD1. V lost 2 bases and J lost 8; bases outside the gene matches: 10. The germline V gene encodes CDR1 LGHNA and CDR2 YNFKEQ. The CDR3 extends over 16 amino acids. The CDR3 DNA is TGTGCCAGCAGCCAACCACCACCGGGACAGGGTGACATTCAGTACTTC. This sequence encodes CASSQPPPGQGDIQYF.

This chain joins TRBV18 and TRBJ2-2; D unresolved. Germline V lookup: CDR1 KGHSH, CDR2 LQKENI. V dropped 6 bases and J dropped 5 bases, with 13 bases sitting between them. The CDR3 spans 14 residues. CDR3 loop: CASSTQVGTGELFF. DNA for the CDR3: TGTGCCAGCTCGACGCAGGTGGGGACCGGGGAGCTGTTTTTT. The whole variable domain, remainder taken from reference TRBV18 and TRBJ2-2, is NAGVMQNPRHLVRRRGQEARLRCSPMKGHSHVYWYRQLPEEGLKFMVYLQKENIIDESGMPKERFSAEFPKEGPSILRIQQVVRGDSAAYFCASSTQVGTGELFFGEGSRLTVL.

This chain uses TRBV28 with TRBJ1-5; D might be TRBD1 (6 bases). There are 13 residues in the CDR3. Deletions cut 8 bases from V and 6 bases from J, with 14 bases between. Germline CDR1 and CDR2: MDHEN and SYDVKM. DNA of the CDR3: TGTGCCAGCGTTAGGGGGTACGGTCAGCCCCAGCATTTT. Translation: CASVRGYGQPQHF. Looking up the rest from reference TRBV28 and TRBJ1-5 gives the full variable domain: DVKVTQSSRYLVKRTGEKVFLECVQDMDHENMFWYRQDPGLGLRLIYFSYDVKMKEKGDIPEGYSVSREKKERFSLILESASTNQTSMYLCASVRGYGQPQHFGDGTRLSIL.